This T cell receptor (beta chain) was retrieved from a study of chemoradiotherapy in HPV16-positive cancers. General observations from the study: In HPV16-positive patients, HPV-responsive T-cell expansion tracked better recurrence-free survival. Candidate HPV-specific clones and E7-related TCR motifs grew in tumor during treatment.

V lost 2 bases and J 3 bases, leaving 10 bases between the germline ends. Germline CDR1 and CDR2: SGDLS and YYNGEE. There are 14 residues in the CDR3. For this clone: As yet, its antigen is unknown.

The repertoire was sequenced with immunoSEQ multiplex PCR; TCRdb's copy has only in-frame clones and lacks some. The sample records 5,500 to 8,000 clones, around four fifths being singletons. Repeated repertoire sampling spanned the course of chemoradiotherapy. Sampling took place from a patient who underwent chemoradiotherapy. This TCR came from a human donor with HPV-associated anogenital cancer. The genes are TRBV9 and TRBJ2-3; D not certain. CDR3 protein: CASSVQPGTDTQYF. The DNA of the CDR3 is TGTGCCAGCAGCGTGCAACCAGGAACAGATACGCAGTATTTT.